This T cell receptor beta chain was sequenced during a study of T-cell reconstitution after alpha-beta-depleted transplantation in children. During its preparation, the TCRbeta library received unique molecular identifiers. Each CDR3 protein gets one entry after TCRdb re-called the PCR reads with MiXCR. Altogether roughly 90,000 distinct CDR3 sequences are present, 10% to 15% being singletons, with the ten largest covering approximately 13%. This clonotype was recorded at least ten times. Losses at the gene ends were 1 base for V and 0 bases for J; bases not matched to a gene: 4. Per germline, CDR1 SGHTA and CDR2 FQGNSA. This CDR3 has 16 residues.

Sequencing was performed on PBMCs from the stem cell graft donor, taken from the stem cell graft. This clonotype was obtained from a human donor who donated a stem cell graft to a child with inherited bone marrow failure. V is TRBV7-2 and J is TRBJ2-5; 8 bases are a match to TRBD2. The CDR3 is CASSLGAGGNQETQYF. The CDR3 DNA follows: TGTGCCAGCAGCTTAGGGGCGGGAGGTAACCAAGAGACCCAGTACTTC.